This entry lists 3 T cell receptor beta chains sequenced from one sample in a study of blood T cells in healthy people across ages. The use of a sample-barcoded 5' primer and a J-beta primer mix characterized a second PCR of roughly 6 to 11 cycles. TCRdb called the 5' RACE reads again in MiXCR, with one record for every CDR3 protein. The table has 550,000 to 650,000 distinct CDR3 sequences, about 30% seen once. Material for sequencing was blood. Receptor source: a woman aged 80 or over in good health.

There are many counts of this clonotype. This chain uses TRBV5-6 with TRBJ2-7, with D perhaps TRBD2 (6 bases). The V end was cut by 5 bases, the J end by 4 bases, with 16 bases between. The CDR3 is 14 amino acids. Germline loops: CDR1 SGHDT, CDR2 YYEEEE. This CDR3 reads CASSQPGLGYEQYF. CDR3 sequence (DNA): TGTGCCAGCAGTCAACCGGGACTCGGATACGAGCAGTACTTC.

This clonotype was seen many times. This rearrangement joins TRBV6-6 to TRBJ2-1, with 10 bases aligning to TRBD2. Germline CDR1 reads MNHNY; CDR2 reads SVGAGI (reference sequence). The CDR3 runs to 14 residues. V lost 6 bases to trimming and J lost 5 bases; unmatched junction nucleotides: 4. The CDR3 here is CASRQAGGNNEQFF. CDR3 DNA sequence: TGTGCCAGCAGACAAGCGGGGGGGAACAATGAGCAGTTCTTC.

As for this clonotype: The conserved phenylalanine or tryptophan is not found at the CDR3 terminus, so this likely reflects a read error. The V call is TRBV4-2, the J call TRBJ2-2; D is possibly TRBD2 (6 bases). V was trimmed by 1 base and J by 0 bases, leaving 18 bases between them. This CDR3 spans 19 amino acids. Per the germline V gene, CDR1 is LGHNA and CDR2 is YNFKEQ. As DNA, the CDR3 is TGTGCCAGCAGCCAAGGACCCCCTCCGACGGGAGCGAACACCGGGGAGCTGTTTGTT. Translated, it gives CASSQGPPPTGANTGELFV.